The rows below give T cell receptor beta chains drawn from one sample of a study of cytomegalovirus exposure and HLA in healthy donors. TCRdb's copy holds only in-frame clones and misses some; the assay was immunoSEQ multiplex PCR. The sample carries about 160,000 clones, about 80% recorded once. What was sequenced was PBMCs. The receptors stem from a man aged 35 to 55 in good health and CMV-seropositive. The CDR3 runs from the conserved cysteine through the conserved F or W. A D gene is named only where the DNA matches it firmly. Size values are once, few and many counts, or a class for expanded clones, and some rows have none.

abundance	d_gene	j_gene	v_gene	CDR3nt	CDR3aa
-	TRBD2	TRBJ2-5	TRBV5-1	TGCGCCAGCAGCTTACAGCCTAGCGGGAGTCAGACCCAGTACTTC	CASSLQPSGSQTQYF
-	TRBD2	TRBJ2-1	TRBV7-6	TGTGCCAGCAGCCTATGGGTGGCGGGAGTCAACAATGAGCAGTTCTTC	CASSLWVAGVNNEQFF
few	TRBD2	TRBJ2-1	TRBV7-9	TGTGCCAGCAGCCCCGGGACTAGCGGGAAACGGGGTGAGCAGTTCTTC	CASSPGTSGKRGEQFF
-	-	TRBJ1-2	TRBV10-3	TGTGCCATCAGCTCACAGGGCGATGGCTACACCTTC	CAISSQGDGYTF
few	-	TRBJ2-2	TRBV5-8	TGTGCCAGCAGCTTGGTGCCTCCGGGACTGAGGCAGGACGGGGAGCTGTTTTTT	CASSLVPPGLRQDGELFF
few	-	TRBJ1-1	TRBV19	TGTGCCAGTGAGTTGGTATACGGCACTGAAGCTTTCTTT	CASELVYGTEAFF
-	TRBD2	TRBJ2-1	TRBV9	TGTGCCAGCAGCGTAGCCGTAGCGGGAGGTGGCGATGAGCAGTTCTTC	CASSVAVAGGGDEQFF
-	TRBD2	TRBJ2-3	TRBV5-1	TGCGCCAGCAGCCCGACTAGCGGGAGGGCCCATAGAACGCAGTATTTT	CASSPTSGRAHRTQYF
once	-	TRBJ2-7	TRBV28	TGTGCCAGCAGGGAGGTATCGGGGAGGCTCTACGAGCAGTACTTC	CASREVSGRLYEQYF
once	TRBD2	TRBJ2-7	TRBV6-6	TGTGCCAGCAGTCCCGGGACTACCTACGAGCAGTACTTC	CASSPGTTYEQYF
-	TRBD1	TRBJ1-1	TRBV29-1	TGCAGCGTTGAAGGACAGGGTCGCACTGAAGCTTTCTTT	CSVEGQGRTEAFF
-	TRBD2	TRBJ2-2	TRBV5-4	TGTGCCAGCAGCTTGGTGGCGGGGGTCACCGGGGAGCTGTTTTTT	CASSLVAGVTGELFF
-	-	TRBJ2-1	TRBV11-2	TGTGCCAGCAGTCTCCAACTAGCTATCAATGAGCAGTTCTTC	CASSLQLAINEQFF
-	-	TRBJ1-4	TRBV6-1	TGTGCCAGCAGTGAAGCAGGAGGGGATGGGGAAAAACTGTTTTTT	CASSEAGGDGEKLFF
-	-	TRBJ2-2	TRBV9	TGTGCCAGCAGCGTAGGCTATTTTGGGGAGCTGTTTTTT	CASSVGYFGELFF
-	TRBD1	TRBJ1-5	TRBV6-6	TGTGCCAGCAGTTACATGGCAGGGGGCTATCAGCCCCAGCATTTT	CASSYMAGGYQPQHF
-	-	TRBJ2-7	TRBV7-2	TGTGCCAGCAGCTTAGCGAGTGGCGGGATCTCCTACGAGCAGTACTTC	CASSLASGGISYEQYF
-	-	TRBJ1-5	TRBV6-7	TGTGCCAACTGCTATCGGGGGAAGGGTCAGCCCCAGCATTTT	CANCYRGKGQPQHF